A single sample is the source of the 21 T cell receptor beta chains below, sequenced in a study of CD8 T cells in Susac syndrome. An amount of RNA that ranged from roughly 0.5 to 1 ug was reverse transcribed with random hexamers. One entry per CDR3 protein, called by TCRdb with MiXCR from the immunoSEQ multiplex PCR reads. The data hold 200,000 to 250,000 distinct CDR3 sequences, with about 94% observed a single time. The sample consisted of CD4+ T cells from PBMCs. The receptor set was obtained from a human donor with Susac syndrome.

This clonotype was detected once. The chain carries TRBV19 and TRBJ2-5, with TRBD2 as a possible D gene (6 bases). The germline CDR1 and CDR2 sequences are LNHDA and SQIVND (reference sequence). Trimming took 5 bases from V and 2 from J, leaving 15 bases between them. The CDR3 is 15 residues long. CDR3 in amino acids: CASSEGGTVQETQYF. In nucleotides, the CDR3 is TGTGCCAGTAGTGAAGGAGGGACGGTACAAGAGACCCAGTACTTC.

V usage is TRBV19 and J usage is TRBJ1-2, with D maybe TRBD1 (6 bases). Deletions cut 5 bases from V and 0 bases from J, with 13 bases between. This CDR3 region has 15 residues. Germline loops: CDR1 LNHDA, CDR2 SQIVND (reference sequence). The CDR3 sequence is CASSVRDTPNYGYTF. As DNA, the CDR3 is TGTGCCAGTAGTGTCCGGGACACCCCTAACTATGGCTACACCTTC.

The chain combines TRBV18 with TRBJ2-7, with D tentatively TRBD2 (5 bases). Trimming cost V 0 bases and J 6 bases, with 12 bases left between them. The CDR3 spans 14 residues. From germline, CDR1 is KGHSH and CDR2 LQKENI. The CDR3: CASSPPNSAGEQYF. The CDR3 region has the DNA TGTGCCAGCTCACCACCGAACTCCGCGGGCGAGCAGTACTTC.

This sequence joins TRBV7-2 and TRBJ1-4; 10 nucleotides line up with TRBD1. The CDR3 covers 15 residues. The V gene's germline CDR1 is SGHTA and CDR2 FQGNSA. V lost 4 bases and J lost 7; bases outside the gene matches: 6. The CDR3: CASSSGQGQVEKLFF. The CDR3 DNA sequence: TGTGCCAGCAGCTCGGGACAGGGGCAAGTTGAAAAACTGTTTTTT.

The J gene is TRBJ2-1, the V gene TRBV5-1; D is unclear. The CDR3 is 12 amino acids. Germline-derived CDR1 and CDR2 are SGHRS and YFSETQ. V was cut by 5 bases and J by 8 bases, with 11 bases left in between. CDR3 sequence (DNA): TGCGCCAGCAGGCTCCCTGGAGATGAGCAGTTCTTC. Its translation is CASRLPGDEQFF.

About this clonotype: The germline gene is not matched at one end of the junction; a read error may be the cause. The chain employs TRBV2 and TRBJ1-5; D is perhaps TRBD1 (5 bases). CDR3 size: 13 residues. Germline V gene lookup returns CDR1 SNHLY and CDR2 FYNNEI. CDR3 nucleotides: TGTGCCAGCAGCGACTCTAGGGACCCACCGACGAATTTT. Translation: CASSDSRDPPTNF. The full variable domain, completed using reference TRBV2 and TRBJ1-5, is EPEVTQTPSHQVTQMGQEVILRCVPISNHLYFYWYRQILGQKVEFLVSFYNNEISEKSEIFDDQFSVERPDGSNFTLKIRSTKLEDSAMYFCASSDSRDPPTNFGDGTRLSIL.

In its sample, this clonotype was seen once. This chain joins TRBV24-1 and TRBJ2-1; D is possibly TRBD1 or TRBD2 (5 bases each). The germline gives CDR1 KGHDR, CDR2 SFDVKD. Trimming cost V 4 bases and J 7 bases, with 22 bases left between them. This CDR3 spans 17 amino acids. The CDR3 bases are TGTGCCACCAGTGACGAAGGGACGGCGCTCCGCCTGAATGAGCAGTTCTTC. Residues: CATSDEGTALRLNEQFF.

The CDR3: CASSLHQASRTGELFF. The CDR3 region has the DNA TGTGCCAGCAGCTTACATCAGGCGTCGAGGACCGGGGAGCTGTTTTTT. The rearrangement links TRBV7-2 to TRBJ2-2; D is uncertain. Trimming removed 2 bases at V and 5 bases at J, with 15 bases between. The CDR3 spans 16 residues. Germline V gives CDR1 SGHTA, CDR2 FQGNSA.

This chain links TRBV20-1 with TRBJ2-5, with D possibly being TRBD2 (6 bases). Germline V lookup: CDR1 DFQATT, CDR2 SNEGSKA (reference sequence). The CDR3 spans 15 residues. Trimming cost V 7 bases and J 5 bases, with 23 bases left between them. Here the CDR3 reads CSVQRASGDRETQYF. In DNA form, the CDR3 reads TGCAGTGTTCAAAGGGCTTCGGGGGACCGGGAGACCCAGTACTTC.

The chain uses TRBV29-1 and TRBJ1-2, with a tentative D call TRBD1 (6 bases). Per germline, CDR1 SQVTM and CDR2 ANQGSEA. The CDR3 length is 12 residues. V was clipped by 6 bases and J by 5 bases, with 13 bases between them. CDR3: CSVRGVSYGYTF. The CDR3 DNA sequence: TGCAGCGTGAGGGGGGTCTCATATGGCTACACCTTC. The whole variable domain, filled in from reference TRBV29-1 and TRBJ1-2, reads SAVISQKPSRDICQRGTSLTIQCQVDSQVTMMFWYRQQPGQSLTLIATANQGSEATYESGFVIDKFPISRPNLTFSTLTVSNMSPEDSSIYLCSVRGVSYGYTFGSGTRLTVV.

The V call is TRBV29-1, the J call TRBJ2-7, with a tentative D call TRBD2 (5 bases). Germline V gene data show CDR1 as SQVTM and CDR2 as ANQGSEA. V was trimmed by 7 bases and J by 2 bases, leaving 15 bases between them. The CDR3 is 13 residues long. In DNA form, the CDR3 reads TGCAGCGCCCCCGCGGAGGACCCCTACGAGCAGTACTTC. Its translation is CSAPAEDPYEQYF.

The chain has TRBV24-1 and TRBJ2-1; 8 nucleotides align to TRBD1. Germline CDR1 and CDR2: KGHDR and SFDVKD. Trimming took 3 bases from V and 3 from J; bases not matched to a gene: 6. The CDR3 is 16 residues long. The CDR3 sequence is CATSDPQGAHYNEQFF. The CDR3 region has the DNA TGTGCCACCAGTGATCCTCAGGGGGCTCACTACAATGAGCAGTTCTTC.

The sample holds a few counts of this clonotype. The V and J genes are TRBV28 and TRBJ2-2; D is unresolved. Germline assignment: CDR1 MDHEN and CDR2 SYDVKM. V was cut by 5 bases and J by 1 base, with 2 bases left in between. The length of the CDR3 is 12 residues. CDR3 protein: CASSVNTGELFF. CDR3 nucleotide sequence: TGTGCCAGCAGTGTGAACACCGGGGAGCTGTTTTTT.

The CDR3 region has the DNA TGCAGTGCTAGGAAGGGGGAGGATACGCAGTATTTT. It translates to CSARKGEDTQYF. The V call is TRBV20-1, the J call TRBJ2-3, with a tentative D call TRBD1 (6 bases). V was trimmed by 3 bases and J by 6 bases, leaving 10 bases between them. The CDR3 spans 12 residues. From germline, CDR1 is DFQATT and CDR2 SNEGSKA (reference sequence).

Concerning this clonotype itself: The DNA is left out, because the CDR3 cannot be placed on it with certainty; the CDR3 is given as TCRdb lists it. The CDR3 sequence: CSTSGGLNTEAFF. V and J are TRBV20-1 and TRBJ1-1. Ends included, the CDR3 has 13 residues. Per germline, CDR1 DFQATT and CDR2 SNEGSKA (reference sequence).

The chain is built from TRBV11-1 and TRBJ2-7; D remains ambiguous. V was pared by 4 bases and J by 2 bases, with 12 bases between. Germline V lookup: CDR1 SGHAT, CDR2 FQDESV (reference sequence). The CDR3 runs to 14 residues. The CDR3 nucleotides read TGTGCCAGCAGCTGGGGTGAAAGCGCCTACGAGCAGTACTTC. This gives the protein CASSWGESAYEQYF.

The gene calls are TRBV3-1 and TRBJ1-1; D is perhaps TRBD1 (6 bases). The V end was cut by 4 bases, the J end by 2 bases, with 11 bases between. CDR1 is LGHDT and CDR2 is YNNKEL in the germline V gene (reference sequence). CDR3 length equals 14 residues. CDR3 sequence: CASSRQESNTEAFF. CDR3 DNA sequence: TGTGCCAGCAGCCGACAGGAGAGTAACACTGAAGCTTTCTTT.

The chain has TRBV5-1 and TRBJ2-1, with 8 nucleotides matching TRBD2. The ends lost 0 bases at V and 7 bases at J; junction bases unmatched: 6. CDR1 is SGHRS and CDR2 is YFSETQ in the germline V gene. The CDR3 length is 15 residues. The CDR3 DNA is TGCGCCAGCAGCTTGGTAGCTAGCGGGTCGAATGAGCAGTTCTTC. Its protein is CASSLVASGSNEQFF.

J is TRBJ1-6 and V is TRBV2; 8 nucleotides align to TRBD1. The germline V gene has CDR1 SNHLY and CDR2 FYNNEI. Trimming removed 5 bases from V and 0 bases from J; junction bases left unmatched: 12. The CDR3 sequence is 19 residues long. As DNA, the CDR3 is TGTGCCAGCAGTTCCGGACAGGGTATTAGGAGCTCCTATAATTCACCCCTCCACTTT. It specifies CASSSGQGIRSSYNSPLHF.

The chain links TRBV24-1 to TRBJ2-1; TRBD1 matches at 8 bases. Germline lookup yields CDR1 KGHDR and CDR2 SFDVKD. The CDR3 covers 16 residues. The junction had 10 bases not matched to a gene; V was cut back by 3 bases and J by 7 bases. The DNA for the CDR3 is TGTGCCACCAGTGATGGGGGACAGGTAGGGAAAAATGAGCAGTTCTTC. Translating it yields CATSDGGQVGKNEQFF.

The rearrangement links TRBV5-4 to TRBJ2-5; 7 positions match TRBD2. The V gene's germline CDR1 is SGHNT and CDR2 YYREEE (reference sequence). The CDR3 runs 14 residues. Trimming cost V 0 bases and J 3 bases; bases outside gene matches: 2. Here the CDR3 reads CASSLVLAEETQYF. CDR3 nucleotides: TGTGCCAGCAGCTTGGTTCTAGCGGAAGAGACCCAGTACTTC.